These 18 T cell receptor beta chains came from one sample sequenced in a study of shared clonotypes between healthy human individuals. The repertoire was sequenced with immunoSEQ multiplex PCR; TCRdb's copy has only in-frame clones and lacks some. Of 2,500,000 or so clones detected, around nine tenths appear once; the ten largest clones hold roughly 0.14%. Source material: naive CD4+ T cells sorted from blood. Subset here: CD45RA+ positively selected. Receptor source: a young man in good health.

This clone was detected only a few times. Sequence at one end of the junction differs from germline and may be a read error. The rearrangement links TRBV6-5 to TRBJ2-7, with TRBD1 as a possible D gene (6 bases). CDR1 and CDR2 from the germline V gene are MNHEY and SVGAGI. This CDR3 region has 10 residues. The CDR3 here is CASSYSTGFF. The CDR3 region has the DNA TGTGCCAGCAGTTACTCGACAGGCTTCTTC.

The J gene is TRBJ2-7, the V gene TRBV4-3, with 8 bases lining up with TRBD2. Unmatched junction bases numbered 7, after V lost 1 base and J lost 2 bases. Per the germline V gene, CDR1 is LGHNA and CDR2 is YSLEER. CDR3 length: 16 residues. The CDR3 protein is CASSQVGPGGPYEQYF. The CDR3, as DNA: TGCGCCAGCAGCCAAGTAGGGCCGGGAGGGCCCTACGAGCAGTACTTC.

A single count supports this clone. The chain has TRBV7-6 and TRBJ1-3; D not certain. The CDR3 extends over 15 amino acids. Trimming pared 0 bases from V and 7 bases from J, leaving 13 bases between. CDR1 and CDR2 from the germline V gene are SGHVS and FNYEAQ. This CDR3 is CASSLAVGGWNTIYF. Here the CDR3 DNA reads TGTGCCAGCAGCTTAGCGGTAGGAGGGTGGAACACCATATATTTT.

This chain uses TRBV5-8 with TRBJ1-1; possible D gene TRBD1, 5 bases. Trimming cost V 4 bases and J 0 bases, with 7 bases left between them. This CDR3 region has 13 residues. The germline V gene encodes CDR1 SGHTS and CDR2 YDEGEE. The CDR3 nucleotides are TGTGCCAGCAGCCCCAGGGTGAACACTGAAGCTTTCTTT. Translating it yields CASSPRVNTEAFF.

The CDR3 bases are TGTGCCAGCAGCAGACAGGGGGCAATTATGAACACTGAAGCTTTCTTT. It yields the protein CASSRQGAIMNTEAFF. The chain has TRBV7-9 and TRBJ1-1; 10 bases are a match to TRBD1. This CDR3 has 16 residues. The V gene's germline CDR1 is SEHNR and CDR2 FQNEAQ (reference sequence). The J segment lost 0 bases and the V segment lost 5 bases, leaving 6 bases of the junction unmatched.

The chain has TRBV7-2 and TRBJ1-1, with 7 positions matching TRBD1. This CDR3 contains 13 residues. Losses at the gene ends were 6 bases for V and 4 bases for J; bases not matched to a gene: 5. Germline V gene data show CDR1 as SGHTA and CDR2 as FQGNSA. Written as DNA, the CDR3 is TGTGCCAGCAGGTTTCAGGGGGTCACTGAAGCTTTCTTT. Its translation: CASRFQGVTEAFF.

The chain carries TRBV2 and TRBJ2-3, with 10 positions matching TRBD1. Germline lookup yields CDR1 SNHLY and CDR2 FYNNEI. With 11 bases clipped from V and 4 bases from J, the junction kept 6 bases outside the gene matches. This CDR3 has 13 amino acids. The CDR3 reads CAVRQGASDTQYF. In nucleotides, the CDR3 is TGTGCCGTACGACAGGGGGCGTCAGATACGCAGTATTTT.

The CDR3 DNA is TGCGCCTCCTGTAGGGACAGTCTCCCGAGCTCCTATAATTCACCCCTCCACTTT. Its translation: CASCRDSLPSSYNSPLHF. V is TRBV5-1 and J is TRBJ1-6; 7 positions match TRBD1. CDR3 length: 18 residues. Trimming removed 10 bases from V and 0 bases from J; junction bases left unmatched: 16. Germline assignment: CDR1 SGHRS and CDR2 YFSETQ.

This chain connects TRBV19 to TRBJ1-2; D perhaps matches TRBD1 (5 bases). Per the germline V gene, CDR1 is LNHDA and CDR2 is SQIVND (reference sequence). The V and J ends lost 6 bases and 4 bases respectively, with 9 bases between them. There are 12 residues in the CDR3. Here the CDR3 reads CASRSGSYGYTF. DNA of the CDR3: TGTGCCAGTAGGTCAGGGAGCTATGGCTACACCTTC.

This chain uses TRBV28 with TRBJ2-1, with D possibly TRBD1 on 6 matching bases. The CDR3 has 12 amino acids. CDR1 MDHEN and CDR2 SYDVKM come from the germline V gene. Trimming left V 6 bases short and J 11 bases short, with 14 bases between. The DNA of the CDR3 is TGTGCCAGCAGCACACCGGGACAACAGCAGTTCTTC. Translation gives CASSTPGQQQFF.

The chain links TRBV10-3 to TRBJ2-5; 7 bases are shared with TRBD1. Germline assignment: CDR1 ENHRY and CDR2 SYGVKD. This CDR3 is built from 14 residues. V shed 5 bases, J shed 2 bases, and the junction held 5 bases outside the gene matches. The CDR3 nucleotides read TGTGCCATCAGTAGGGGGACAGAGCAAGAGACCCAGTACTTC. Its protein is CAISRGTEQETQYF.

V usage is TRBV2 and J usage is TRBJ2-2; 13 nucleotides match TRBD2. The ends lost 7 bases at V and 6 bases at J; junction bases unmatched: 8. The CDR3 covers 16 residues. Germline CDR1 reads SNHLY; CDR2 reads FYNNEI. The CDR3 is CASTPRLAGGAGELFF. Here the CDR3 DNA reads TGTGCCAGCACCCCCAGACTAGCGGGGGGAGCCGGGGAGCTGTTTTTT. Filled out from reference TRBV2 and TRBJ2-2, the complete variable domain reads EPEVTQTPSHQVTQMGQEVILRCVPISNHLYFYWYRQILGQKVEFLVSFYNNEISEKSEIFDDQFSVERPDGSNFTLKIRSTKLEDSAMYFCASTPRLAGGAGELFFGEGSRLTVL.

V gene TRBV18 combines with J gene TRBJ2-7, with 9 bases fitting TRBD1. The CDR3 is 15 amino acids. V gave up 3 bases and J gave up 2 bases; unmatched junction bases: 5. Per germline, CDR1 KGHSH and CDR2 LQKENI. CDR3 loop: CASSPTTGGPYEQYF. DNA of the CDR3: TGTGCCAGCTCACCGACTACAGGGGGCCCCTACGAGCAGTACTTC.

This clone was counted once. V and J are TRBV5-6 and TRBJ1-5; tentatively, D is TRBD1 (5 bases). V gave up 1 base and J gave up 0 bases, with 11 bases separating them. Germline loops: CDR1 SGHDT, CDR2 YYEEEE. The CDR3 contains 16 residues. The CDR3 reads CASSLRYRTSNQPQHF. CDR3 DNA sequence: TGTGCCAGCAGCTTGAGGTACAGGACTAGCAATCAGCCCCAGCATTTT.

The rearrangement links TRBV6-5 to TRBJ2-7; tentative D call: TRBD2 (5 bases). V shed 5 bases and J shed 7 bases, with 15 bases lying between them. CDR1 and CDR2 from the germline V gene are MNHEY and SVGAGI. The CDR3 length is 13 residues. CDR3 sequence reads: CASSPRAPGEQYF. CDR3 DNA: TGTGCCAGCAGTCCACGTGCCCCGGGAGAGCAGTACTTC.

The CDR3 region has the DNA TGTGCCACCCTTTCCCCCAATGAGCAGTTCTTC. Its protein is CATLSPNEQFF. The chain has TRBV28 and TRBJ2-1; D gene ambiguous. The V and J ends lost 10 bases and 6 bases respectively, with 10 bases between them. Germline CDR1 MDHEN, CDR2 SYDVKM. This CDR3 is 11 amino acids long.

The chain links TRBV6-1 to TRBJ2-7; D gene uncertain. The CDR3 covers 15 residues. V lost 1 base to trimming and J lost 0 bases, with 10 bases between them. The germline gives CDR1 MNHNS, CDR2 SASEGT. The CDR3 DNA reads as TGTGCCAGCAGTGAAGGCAGCGCCTTCTCCTACGAGCAGTACTTC. Protein: CASSEGSAFSYEQYF.

The chain couples TRBV19 to TRBJ2-2, with D possibly being TRBD1 (7 bases). Germline CDR1 reads LNHDA; CDR2 reads SQIVND (reference sequence). This CDR3 spans 14 amino acids. V dropped 7 bases and J dropped 3 bases, with 12 bases sitting between them. CDR3 DNA: TGTGCCAGTACCCAGGGGGGTTACACCGGGGAGCTGTTTTTT. Its protein is CASTQGGYTGELFF.